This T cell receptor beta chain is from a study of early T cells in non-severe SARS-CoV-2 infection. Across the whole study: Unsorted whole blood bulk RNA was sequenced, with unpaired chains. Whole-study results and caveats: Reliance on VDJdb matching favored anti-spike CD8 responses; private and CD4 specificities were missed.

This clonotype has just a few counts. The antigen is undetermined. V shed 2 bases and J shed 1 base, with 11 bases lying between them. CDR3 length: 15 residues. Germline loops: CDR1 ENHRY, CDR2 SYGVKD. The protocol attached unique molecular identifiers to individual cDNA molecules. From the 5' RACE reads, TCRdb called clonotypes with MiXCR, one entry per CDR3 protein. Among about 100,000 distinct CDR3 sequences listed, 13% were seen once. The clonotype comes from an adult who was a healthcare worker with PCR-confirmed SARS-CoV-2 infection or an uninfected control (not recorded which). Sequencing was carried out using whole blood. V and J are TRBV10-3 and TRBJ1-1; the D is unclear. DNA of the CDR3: TGTGCCATCAGTGAGAGGTCCGTGGGGAACACTGAAGCTTTCTTT. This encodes CAISERSVGNTEAFF.